The 3 T cell receptor beta chains given below trace back to one sample, sequenced in a study of T cell responses to AZD1222 COVID-19 vaccine. Profiled with immunoSEQ multiplex PCR; TCRdb holds only in-frame clones, not every one. The data contain fewer than 150,000 clones, 75% to 90% of them seen just once; the ten biggest clones take up less than 8.5%. Specimen: peripheral blood, collected 28 days after the second AZD1222 dose. The receptors stem from an adult who received the AZD1222 COVID-19 vaccine.

This chain connects TRBV11-3 to TRBJ2-5; a weak D match, TRBD2 (7 bases). The CDR3 consists of 15 residues. Germline V gene data show CDR1 as SGHNT and CDR2 as YENEEA. Trimming took 5 bases from V and 5 from J, leaving 18 bases between them. The CDR3 DNA reads TGTGCCAGCAGCCCAACCACGGGGGGCGGGGAGACCCAGTACTTC. Encoded protein: CASSPTTGGGETQYF.

The V call is TRBV6-5, the J call TRBJ2-7, with D possibly matching TRBD1 (6 bases). This CDR3 contains 11 residues. Germline values: CDR1 MNHEY, CDR2 SVGAGI. V was clipped by 7 bases and J by 6 bases, with 10 bases between them. The CDR3 loop is CASKTGPEQYF. The CDR3 DNA reads TGTGCCAGCAAAACAGGGCCCGAGCAGTACTTC.

The rearrangement links TRBV7-9 to TRBJ2-1, with 9 bases identical to TRBD2. CDR1 is SEHNR, CDR2 FQNEAQ, per germline (reference sequence). The length of the CDR3 is 15 residues. V trimming: 5 bases; J trimming: 2 bases; junction bases outside the gene matches: 4. The CDR3 region is CASSDPSGAYNEQFF. The CDR3 bases are TGTGCCAGCAGCGACCCTAGCGGGGCCTACAATGAGCAGTTCTTC.